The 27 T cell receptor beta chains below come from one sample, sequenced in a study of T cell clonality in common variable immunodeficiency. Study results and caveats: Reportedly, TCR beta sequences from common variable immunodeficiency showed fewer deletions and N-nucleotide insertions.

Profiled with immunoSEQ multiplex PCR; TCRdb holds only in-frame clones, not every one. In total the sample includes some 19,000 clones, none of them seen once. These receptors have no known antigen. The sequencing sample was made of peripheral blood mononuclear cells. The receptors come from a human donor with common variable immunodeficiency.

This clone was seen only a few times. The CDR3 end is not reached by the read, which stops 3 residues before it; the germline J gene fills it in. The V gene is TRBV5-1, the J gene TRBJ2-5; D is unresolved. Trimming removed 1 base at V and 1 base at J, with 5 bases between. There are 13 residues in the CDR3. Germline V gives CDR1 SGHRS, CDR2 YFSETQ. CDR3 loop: CASSLSGQETQYF. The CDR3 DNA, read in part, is TGCGCCAGCAGCTTGTCGGGCCAAGAGACC.

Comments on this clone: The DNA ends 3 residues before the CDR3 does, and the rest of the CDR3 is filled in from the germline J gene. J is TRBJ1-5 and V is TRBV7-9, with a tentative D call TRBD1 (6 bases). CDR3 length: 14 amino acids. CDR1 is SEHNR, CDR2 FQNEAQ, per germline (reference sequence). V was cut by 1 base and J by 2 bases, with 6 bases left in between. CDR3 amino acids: CASSLEGGNQPQHF. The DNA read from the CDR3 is TGTGCCAGCAGCTTAGAGGGGGGCAATCAGCCC.

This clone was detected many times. The chain's CDR3 is CASSTDRGLFNEQFF. Partial CDR3 DNA: TGTGCCAGCTCAACTGACAGGGGGCTGTTCAATGAG. The rearrangement uses TRBV18 and TRBJ2-1; 10 positions match TRBD1. The CDR3 end is not reached by the read, which stops 3 residues before it; the germline J gene fills it in. The trim removed 5 bases at V and 6 bases at J, leaving 7 bases unmatched. Germline V CDR1 and CDR2: KGHSH, LQKENI. There are 15 residues in the CDR3.

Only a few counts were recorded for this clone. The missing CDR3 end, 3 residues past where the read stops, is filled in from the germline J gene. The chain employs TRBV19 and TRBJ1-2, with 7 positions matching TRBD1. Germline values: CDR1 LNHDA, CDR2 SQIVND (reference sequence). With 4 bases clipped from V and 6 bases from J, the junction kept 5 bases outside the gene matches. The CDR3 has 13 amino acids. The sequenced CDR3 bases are TGTGCCAGTAGTACGACAGGGTCGGATGGC. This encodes CASSTTGSDG. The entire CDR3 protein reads CASSTTGSDGYTF.

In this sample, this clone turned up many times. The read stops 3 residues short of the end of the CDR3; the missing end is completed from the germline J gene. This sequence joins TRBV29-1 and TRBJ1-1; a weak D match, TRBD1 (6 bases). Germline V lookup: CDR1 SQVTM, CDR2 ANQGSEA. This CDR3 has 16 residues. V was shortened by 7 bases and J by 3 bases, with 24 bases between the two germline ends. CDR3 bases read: TGCAGCGCTGGCGGGGGGGCGCGGATTAGGGACACTGAA. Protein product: CSAGGGARIRDTE. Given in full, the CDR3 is CSAGGGARIRDTEAFF.

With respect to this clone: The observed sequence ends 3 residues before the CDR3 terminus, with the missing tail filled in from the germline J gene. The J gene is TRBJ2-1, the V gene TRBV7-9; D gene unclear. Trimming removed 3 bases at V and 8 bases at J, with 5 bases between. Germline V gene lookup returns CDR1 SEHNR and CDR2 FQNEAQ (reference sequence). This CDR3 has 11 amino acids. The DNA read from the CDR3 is TGTGCCAGCAGCTTGTCTTATGAG. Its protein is CASSLSYE. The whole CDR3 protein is CASSLSYEQFF.

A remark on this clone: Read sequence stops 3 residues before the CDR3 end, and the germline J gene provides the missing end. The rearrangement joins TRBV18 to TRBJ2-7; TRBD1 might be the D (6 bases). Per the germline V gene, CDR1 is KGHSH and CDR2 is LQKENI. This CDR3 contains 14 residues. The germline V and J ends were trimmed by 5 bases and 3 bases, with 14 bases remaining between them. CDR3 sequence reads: CASSERGTNYEQYF. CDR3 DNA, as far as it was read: TGTGCCAGCTCAGAGAGGGGGACAAACTACGAG.

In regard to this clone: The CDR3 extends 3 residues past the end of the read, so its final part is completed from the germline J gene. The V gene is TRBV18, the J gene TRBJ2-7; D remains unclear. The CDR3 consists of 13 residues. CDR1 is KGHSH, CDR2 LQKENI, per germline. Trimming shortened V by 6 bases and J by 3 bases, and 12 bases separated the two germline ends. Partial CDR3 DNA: TGTGCCAGCTCCCCGACAACAAACTACGAG. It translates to CASSPTTNYE. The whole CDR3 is CASSPTTNYEQYF.

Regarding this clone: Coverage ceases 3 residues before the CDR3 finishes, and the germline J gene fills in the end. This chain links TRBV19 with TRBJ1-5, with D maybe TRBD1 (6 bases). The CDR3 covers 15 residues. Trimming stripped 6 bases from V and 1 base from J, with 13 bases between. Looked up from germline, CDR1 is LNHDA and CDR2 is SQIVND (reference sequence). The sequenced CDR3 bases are TGTGCCAGTAGCAACAGGGAGTTAAGCAATCAGCCC. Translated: CASSNRELSNQP. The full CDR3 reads CASSNRELSNQPQHF.

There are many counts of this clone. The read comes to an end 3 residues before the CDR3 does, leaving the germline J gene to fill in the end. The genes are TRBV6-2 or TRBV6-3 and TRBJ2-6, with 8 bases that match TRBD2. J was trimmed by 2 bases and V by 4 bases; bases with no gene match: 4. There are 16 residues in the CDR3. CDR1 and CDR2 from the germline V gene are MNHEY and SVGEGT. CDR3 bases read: TGTGCCAGCAGTTCCCCGCGGGGGGCTGGGGCCAACGTC. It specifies CASSSPRGAGANV. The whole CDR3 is CASSSPRGAGANVLTF.

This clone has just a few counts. CDR3 DNA, as far as it was read: TGTGCCAGCTGTTTAATGACAGGGAGAGGAGGAGAGACC. Its protein product is CASCLMTGRGGET. The full CDR3 is CASCLMTGRGGETQYF. The chain has TRBV2 and TRBJ2-5; TRBD1 matches 7 bases. The read is 3 residues too short to cover the CDR3 end, so that end is filled in from the germline J gene. J was trimmed by 4 bases and V by 8 bases; bases with no gene match: 16. Germline V lookup: CDR1 SNHLY, CDR2 FYNNEI. The CDR3 contains 16 residues. Drawing the rest from reference TRBV2 and TRBJ2-5, the complete variable domain is EPEVTQTPSHQVTQMGQEVILRCVPISNHLYFYWYRQILGQKVEFLVSFYNNEISEKSEIFDDQFSVERPDGSNFTLKIRSTKLEDSAMYFCASCLMTGRGGETQYFGPGTRLLVL.

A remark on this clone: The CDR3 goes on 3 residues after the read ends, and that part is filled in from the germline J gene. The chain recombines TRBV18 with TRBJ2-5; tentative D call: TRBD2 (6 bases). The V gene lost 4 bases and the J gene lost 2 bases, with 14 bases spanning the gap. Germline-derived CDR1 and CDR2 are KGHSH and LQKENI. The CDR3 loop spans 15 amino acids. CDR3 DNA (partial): TGTGCCAGCTCACAGAGGGGACTTTCACAAGAGACC. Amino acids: CASSQRGLSQET. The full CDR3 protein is CASSQRGLSQETQYF.

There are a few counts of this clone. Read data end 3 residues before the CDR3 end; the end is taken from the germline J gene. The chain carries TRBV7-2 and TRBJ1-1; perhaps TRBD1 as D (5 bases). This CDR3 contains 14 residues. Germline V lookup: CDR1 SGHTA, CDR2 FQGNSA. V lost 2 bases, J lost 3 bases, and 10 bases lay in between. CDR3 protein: CASSLQGGDTEAFF. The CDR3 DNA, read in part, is TGTGCCAGCAGCTTACAGGGAGGGGACACTGAA.

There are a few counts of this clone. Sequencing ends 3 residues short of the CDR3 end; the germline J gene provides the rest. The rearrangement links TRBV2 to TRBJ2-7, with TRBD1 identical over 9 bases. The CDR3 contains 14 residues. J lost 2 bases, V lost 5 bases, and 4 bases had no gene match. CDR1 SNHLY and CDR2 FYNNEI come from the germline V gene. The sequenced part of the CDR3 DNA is TGTGCCAGCAGTACAGGGGGCCGGACCTACGAG. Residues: CASSTGGRTYE. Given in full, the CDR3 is CASSTGGRTYEQYF.

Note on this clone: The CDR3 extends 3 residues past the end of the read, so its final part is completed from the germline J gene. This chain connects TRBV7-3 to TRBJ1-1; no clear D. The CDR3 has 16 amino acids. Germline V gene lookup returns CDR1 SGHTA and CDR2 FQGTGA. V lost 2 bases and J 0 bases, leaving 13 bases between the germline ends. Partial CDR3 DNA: TGTGCCAGCAGCTTAGGTCCCACAGCTATGAACACTGAA. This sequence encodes CASSLGPTAMNTE. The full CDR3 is CASSLGPTAMNTEAFF.

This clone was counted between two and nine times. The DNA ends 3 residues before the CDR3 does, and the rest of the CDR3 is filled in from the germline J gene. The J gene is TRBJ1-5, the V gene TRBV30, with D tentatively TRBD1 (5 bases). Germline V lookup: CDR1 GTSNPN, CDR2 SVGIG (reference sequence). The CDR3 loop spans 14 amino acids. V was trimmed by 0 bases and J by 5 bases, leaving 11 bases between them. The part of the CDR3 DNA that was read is TGTGCCTGGAGTGTAGGCAGGGTGTATCAGCCC. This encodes CAWSVGRVYQP. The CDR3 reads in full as CAWSVGRVYQPQHF.

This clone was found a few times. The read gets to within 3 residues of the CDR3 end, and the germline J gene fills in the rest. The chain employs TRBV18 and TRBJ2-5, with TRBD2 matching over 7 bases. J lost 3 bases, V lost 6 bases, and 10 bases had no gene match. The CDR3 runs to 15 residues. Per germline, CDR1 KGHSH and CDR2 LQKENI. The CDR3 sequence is CASSISSAGEETQYF. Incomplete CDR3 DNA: TGTGCCAGCTCCATATCTAGCGCGGGAGAAGAGACC. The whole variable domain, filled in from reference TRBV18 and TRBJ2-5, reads NAGVMQNPRHLVRRRGQEARLRCSPMKGHSHVYWYRQLPEEGLKFMVYLQKENIIDESGMPKERFSAEFPKEGPSILRIQQVVRGDSAAYFCASSISSAGEETQYFGPGTRLLVL.

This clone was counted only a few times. The covered CDR3 bases are TGTGCCAGCAGCGAAACTTTAGGGGCTAATGAAAAA. This translates into CASSETLGANEK. In full, the CDR3 reads CASSETLGANEKLFF. The chain combines TRBV7-9 with TRBJ1-4; possibly TRBD1 for D (5 bases). The read ends 3 residues early relative to the CDR3; the germline J gene fills the gap. The V end was cut by 5 bases, the J end by 3 bases, with 13 bases between. The CDR3 consists of 15 residues. Germline V lookup: CDR1 SEHNR, CDR2 FQNEAQ (reference sequence).

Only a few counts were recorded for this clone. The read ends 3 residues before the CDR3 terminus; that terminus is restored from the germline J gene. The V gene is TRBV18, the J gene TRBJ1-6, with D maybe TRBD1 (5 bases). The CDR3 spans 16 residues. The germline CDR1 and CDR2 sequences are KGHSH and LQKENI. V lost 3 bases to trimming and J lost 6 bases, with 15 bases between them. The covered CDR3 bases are TGTGCCAGCTCACCCGTTCCGGGGGGATTTAATTCACCC. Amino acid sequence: CASSPVPGGFNSP. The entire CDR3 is CASSPVPGGFNSPLHF.

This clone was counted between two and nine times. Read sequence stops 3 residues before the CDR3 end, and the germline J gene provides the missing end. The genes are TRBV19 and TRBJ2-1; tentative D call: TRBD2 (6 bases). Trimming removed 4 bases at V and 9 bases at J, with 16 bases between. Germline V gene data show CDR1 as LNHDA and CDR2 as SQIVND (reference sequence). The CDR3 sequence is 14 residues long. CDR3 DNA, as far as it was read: TGTGCCAGTAGTAATGGAGGGTTTTTGAGTGAG. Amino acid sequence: CASSNGGFLSE. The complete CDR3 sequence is CASSNGGFLSEQFF.

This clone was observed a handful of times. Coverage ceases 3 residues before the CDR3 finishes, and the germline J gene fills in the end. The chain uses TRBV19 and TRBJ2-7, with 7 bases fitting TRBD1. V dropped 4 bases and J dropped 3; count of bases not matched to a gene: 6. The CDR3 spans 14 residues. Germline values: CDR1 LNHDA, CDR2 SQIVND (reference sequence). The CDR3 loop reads CASSKGGQSYEQYF. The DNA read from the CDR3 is TGTGCCAGTAGTAAAGGGGGACAGAGCTACGAG.

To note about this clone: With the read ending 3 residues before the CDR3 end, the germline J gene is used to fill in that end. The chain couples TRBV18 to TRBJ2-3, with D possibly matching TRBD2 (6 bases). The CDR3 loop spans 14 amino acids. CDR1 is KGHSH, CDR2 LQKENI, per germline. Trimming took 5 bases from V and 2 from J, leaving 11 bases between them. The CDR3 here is CASSEEGFTDTQYF. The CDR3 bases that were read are TGTGCCAGCTCAGAGGAGGGTTTCACAGATACG.

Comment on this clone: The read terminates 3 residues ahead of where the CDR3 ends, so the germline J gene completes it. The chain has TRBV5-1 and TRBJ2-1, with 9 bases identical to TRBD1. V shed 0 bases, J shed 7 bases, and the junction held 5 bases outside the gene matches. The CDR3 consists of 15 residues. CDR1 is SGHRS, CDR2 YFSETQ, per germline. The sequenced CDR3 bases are TGCGCCAGCAGCTTGGAGACAGGGGGGCGGAATGAG. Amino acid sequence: CASSLETGGRNE. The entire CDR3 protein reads CASSLETGGRNEQFF.

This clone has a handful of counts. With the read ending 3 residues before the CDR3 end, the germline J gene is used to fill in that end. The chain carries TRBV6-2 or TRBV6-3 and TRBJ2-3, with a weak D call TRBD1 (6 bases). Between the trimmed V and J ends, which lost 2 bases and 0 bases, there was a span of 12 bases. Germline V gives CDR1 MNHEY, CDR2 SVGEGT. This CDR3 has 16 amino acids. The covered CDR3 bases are TGTGCCAGCAGTTACCCTACAGGGATTAGCACAGATACG. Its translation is CASSYPTGISTDT. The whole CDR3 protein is CASSYPTGISTDTQYF.

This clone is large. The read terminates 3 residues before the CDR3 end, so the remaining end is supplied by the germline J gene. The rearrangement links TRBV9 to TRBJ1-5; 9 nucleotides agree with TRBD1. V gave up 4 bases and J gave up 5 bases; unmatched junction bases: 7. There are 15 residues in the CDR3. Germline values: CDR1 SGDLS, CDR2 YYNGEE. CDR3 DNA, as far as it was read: TGTGCCAGCAGCCCCGGGACAGGGAATCATCAGCCC. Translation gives CASSPGTGNHQP. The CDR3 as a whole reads CASSPGTGNHQPQHF. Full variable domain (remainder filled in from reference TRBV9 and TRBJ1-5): DSGVTQTPKHLITATGQRVTLRCSPRSGDLSVYWYQQSLDQGLQFLIQYYNGEERAKGNILERFSAQQFPDLHSELNLSSLELGDSALYFCASSPGTGNHQPQHFGDGTRLSIL.

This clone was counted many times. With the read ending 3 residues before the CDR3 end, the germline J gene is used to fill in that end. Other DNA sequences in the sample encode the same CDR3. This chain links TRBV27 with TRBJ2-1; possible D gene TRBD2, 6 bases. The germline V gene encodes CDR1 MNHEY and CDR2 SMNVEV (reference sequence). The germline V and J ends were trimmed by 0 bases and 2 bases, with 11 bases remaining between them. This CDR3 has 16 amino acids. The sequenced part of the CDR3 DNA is TGTGCCAGCAGTTTATCTACGGGACTTACCTACAATGAG. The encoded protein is CASSLSTGLTYNE. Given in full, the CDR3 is CASSLSTGLTYNEQFF.

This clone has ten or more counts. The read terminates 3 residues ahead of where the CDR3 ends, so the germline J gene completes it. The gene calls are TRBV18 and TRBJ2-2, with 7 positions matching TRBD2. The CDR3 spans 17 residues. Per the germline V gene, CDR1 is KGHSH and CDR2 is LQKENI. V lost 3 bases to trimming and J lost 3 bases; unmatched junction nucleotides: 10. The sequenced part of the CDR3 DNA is TGTGCCAGCTCACCGTTGTTCCAGCGGGGAGACACCGGGGAG. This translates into CASSPLFQRGDTGE. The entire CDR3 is CASSPLFQRGDTGELFF.